This T cell receptor (beta chain) appears in the sequencing data of a study of blood T cell repertoires in COVID-19. Looking at the study overall: The origin of the acute and convalescent COVID-19 samples was the United States, Italy and Spain.

This clone was picked up one time. Germline V gives CDR1 MDHEN, CDR2 SYDVKM. The V gene lost 4 bases and the J gene lost 5 bases, with 20 bases spanning the gap. This CDR3 spans 16 amino acids. As handled by the study authors: Using reference gene primer amplification, nucleated cell counts were estimated. Sequencing was performed with immunoSEQ multiplex PCR; in TCRdb, only in-frame clones are kept and a portion is missing. Clone size and the V and J calls come from that table; the DNA yielded D and trimming. The table records around 180,000 clones, 76% of them present only once. Sequencing was performed on PBMCs or T cells enriched from blood (not recorded which). The sequence was obtained from a woman in her 50s with acute COVID-19. The chain couples TRBV28 to TRBJ2-5; D possibly corresponds to TRBD2 (6 bases). CDR3 in DNA: TGTGCCAGCAGTTCCCCCCGACTGGACGGGGGTGAGACCCAGTACTTC. Protein sequence: CASSSPRLDGGETQYF.